The following is a T cell receptor beta chain sequence with its context. What it binds is not known. cDNA synthesis used the whole RNA isolate, giving expressed TCRB sequences. The method was immunoSEQ multiplex PCR; TCRdb's version includes in-frame clones alone and lacks a portion of them. The data contain around 450,000 clones, approximately 10% of them seen just once; the ten biggest clones take up around 0.05%. The sample originates from a study of beta chain features in type 1 diabetes. V lost 1 base and J lost 7; bases outside the gene matches: 9. The CDR3 loop spans 16 amino acids. Per the germline V gene, CDR1 is MGHDK and CDR2 is SYGVNS. Via the markers CD45RO/CCR7/CD25/CD127/CD95/CD27, stem cell-like memory, regulatory, central memory and naive CD4+ cells were sorted. Study conclusions and caveats: A moderate, significant TCRB CDR3 shortening appeared in type 1 diabetes across four CD4+ subsets. A closer apparent resemblance between naive, central memory and Treg TCRB repertoires was seen in patients than in healthy donors.

V is TRBV25-1 and J is TRBJ2-3; 9 bases agree with TRBD2. The source material was naive CD4+ T cells from blood. The sequence came from a woman between 18 and 29 years old in good health. In DNA, the CDR3 is TGTGCCAGCAGTGAATCATTGCGGGGGGGGATAAATACGCAGTATTTT. It translates to CASSESLRGGINTQYF. Full variable domain (missing parts from reference TRBV25-1 and TRBJ2-3): EADIYQTPRYLVIGTGKKITLECSQTMGHDKMYWYQQDPGMELHLIHYSYGVNSTEKGDLSSESTVSRIRTEHFPLTLESARPSHTSQYLCASSESLRGGINTQYFGPGTRLTVL.